One sample yielded the 26 T cell receptor beta chains listed below, sequenced in a study of read filtering for tumor transcriptome and immune sequencing (dated by TCRdb to 2020 to 2022). Instrument used: Illumina HiSeq 4000. The Immunoverse kit was used to build TCR libraries from 400 ng RNA, with molecular barcoded adaptors covering alpha/delta and beta/gamma chains. TCRdb took the public reads, trimmed them with fastp at Q25, ran MiXCR for clone calling and kept in-frame beta chains. Duplicate CDR3 protein sequences are folded into a single record with the most common DNA and genes. This sample comprises roughly 90,000 distinct CDR3 sequences, 9% to 15% of them detected only once. The ten largest account for 15% of the sample. The sequencing sample was made of a population of CD138-negative cells sorted from bone marrow. The cell subset or site label of this sample denotes: bone marrow mononuclear cells depleted of CD138+ plasma/myeloma cells by negative magnetic selection. The receptors originated from a donor aged 40 or older with multiple myeloma.

In its sample, this clonotype was seen many times. The chain recombines TRBV6-1 with TRBJ2-1, with D possibly TRBD2 on 5 matching bases. Germline-derived CDR1 and CDR2 are MNHNS and SASEGT. The CDR3 is made up of 17 amino acids. The V end lost 1 base, the J end lost 8 bases, and 21 bases lay between the germline ends. DNA for the CDR3: TGTGCCAGCAGTGAAGGTTACGGACCCGGAGGCGGTTATGAGCAGTTCTTC. Its protein is CASSEGYGPGGGYEQFF.

In regard to this clonotype: One end of the junction does not line up with germline, which may come from a read error. The chain recombines TRBV7-2 with TRBJ2-1; 8 bases are shared with TRBD2. This CDR3 region has 15 residues. CDR1 and CDR2 from the germline V gene are SGHTA and FQGNSA. In DNA, the CDR3 is TGTGCCAGCAGCTTAGGTTGCGGGAGGCACAACGAGCAGTTCTTC. Translation: CASSLGCGRHNEQFF.

At least ten counts were recorded for this clonotype. The rearrangement joins TRBV2 to TRBJ2-1, with TRBD2 matching over 7 bases. The CDR3 contains 16 residues. CDR1 and CDR2 from the germline V gene are SNHLY and FYNNEI. J gave up 2 bases and V 11 bases, and 15 bases lay outside the gene matches. The CDR3 loop reads CAGRLATGPTYNEQFF. The CDR3 nucleotides read TGTGCCGGAAGACTAGCAACCGGCCCAACCTACAATGAGCAGTTCTTC.

Many counts were recorded for this clonotype. The CDR3 DNA is TGTGCCAGCAGGCCTCGGACAGGCGCCTACGAGCAGTACTTC. It yields the protein CASRPRTGAYEQYF. This sequence joins TRBV27 and TRBJ2-7; 7 bases line up with TRBD1. CDR3 length equals 14 residues. The V segment lost 6 bases and the J segment 2 bases; nucleotides outside the gene matches: 7. The germline V gene has CDR1 MNHEY and CDR2 SMNVEV (reference sequence).

This clonotype was detected ten times or more. J is TRBJ1-1 and V is TRBV7-9, with TRBD1 as a possible D gene (6 bases). The CDR3 length is 14 residues. V lost 3 bases and J lost 0, with 8 bases in between. CDR1 is SEHNR and CDR2 is FQNEAQ in the germline V gene (reference sequence). CDR3 loop: CASSFQGMNTEAFF. DNA for the CDR3: TGTGCCAGCAGCTTCCAGGGGATGAACACTGAAGCTTTCTTT.

This clonotype was detected many times. The chain carries TRBV4-1 and TRBJ1-2, with D unresolved. CDR3 length equals 14 residues. Germline assignment: CDR1 MGHRA and CDR2 YSYEKL. Trimming stripped 2 bases from V and 5 bases from J, with 12 bases between. The CDR3 sequence: CASSQTPGLYGYTF. The CDR3 nucleotides are TGCGCCAGCAGCCAAACCCCCGGGCTATATGGCTACACCTTC.

This clonotype occurred many times. The chain recombines TRBV29-1 with TRBJ2-3, with D possibly being TRBD2 (5 bases). This CDR3 contains 14 residues. Per the germline V gene, CDR1 is SQVTM and CDR2 is ANQGSEA. The V and J ends lost 8 bases and 2 bases respectively, with 17 bases between them. CDR3 coding DNA: TGCAGCTCAGGACTGGATAAAAACACAGATACGCAGTATTTT. Its protein product is CSSGLDKNTDTQYF.

This clonotype was counted at least ten times. This chain uses TRBV20-1 with TRBJ2-3; 8 bases line up with TRBD1. The V segment lost 6 bases and the J segment 3 bases; nucleotides outside the gene matches: 8. Germline V gene data show CDR1 as DFQATT and CDR2 as SNEGSKA (reference sequence). The CDR3 has 14 amino acids. For the CDR3, the DNA is TGCAGTGCGATCACAGGGGGTGGAACAGATACGCAGTATTTT. Protein: CSAITGGGTDTQYF.

This clonotype showed up many times. This sequence joins TRBV11-2 and TRBJ2-6; D unresolved. The CDR3 has 16 amino acids. Germline V CDR1 and CDR2: SGHAT, FQNNGV. Trimming shortened V by 8 bases and J by 0 bases, and 14 bases separated the two germline ends. CDR3 sequence (DNA): TGTGCCAGCGGGAATCCCCGGAGCTCTGGGGCCAACGTCCTGACTTTC. Its protein product is CASGNPRSSGANVLTF.

This clonotype has a count of ten or more. The rearrangement joins TRBV6-2 or TRBV6-3 to TRBJ2-1; 8 nucleotides align to TRBD2. Trimming cost V 6 bases and J 8 bases; bases outside gene matches: 15. Germline V lookup: CDR1 MNHEY, CDR2 SVGEGT. This CDR3 is built from 16 residues. The CDR3 spells CASSSPLAGSRHEQFF. CDR3 bases: TGTGCCAGCAGCTCACCTTTAGCGGGATCGAGACATGAGCAGTTCTTC.

This clonotype was counted only a few times. At one of its ends the junction is not consistent with the germline gene, which may arise from a read error. V usage is TRBV29-1 and J usage is TRBJ2-7, with TRBD1 matching over 9 bases. The germline V gene has CDR1 SQVTM and CDR2 ANQGSEA. CDR3 length: 14 residues. CDR3 sequence (DNA): TGCAGCGTTGGTAAAGGACAGGGGATCTACAAGCAATACTTC. Translation: CSVGKGQGIYKQYF.

This clonotype was detected ten times or more. The junction and the germline gene differ at one end; a read error may be behind it. The CDR3 bases are TGTGCCAGCAGTTACCCCGGCTTTGGTAGCAAAGATACGCAGTATTTT. It is translated as CASSYPGFGSKDTQYF. The chain links TRBV6-6 to TRBJ2-3; D is undetermined. Germline loops: CDR1 MNHNY, CDR2 SVGAGI (reference sequence). This CDR3 has 16 amino acids.

A word on this clonotype: This may arise from a read error, as a much more abundant clone is one base away. V usage is TRBV29-1 and J usage is TRBJ1-2, with D possibly matching TRBD1 (5 bases). V was pared by 4 bases and J by 7 bases, with 10 bases between. The V gene's germline CDR1 is SQVTM and CDR2 ANQGSEA. The length of the CDR3 is 11 residues. CDR3 loop: CSVGDGFGYTF. Here the CDR3 DNA reads TGCAGCGTTGGGGACGGCTTTGGCTACACCTTC.

At least ten counts were recorded for this clonotype. The CDR3 region is CSAGTGGTDTQYF. CDR3 nucleotides: TGCAGTGCTGGCACCGGCGGCACAGATACGCAGTATTTT. The chain uses TRBV20-1 and TRBJ2-3; D is uncertain. In germline, CDR1 is DFQATT, CDR2 SNEGSKA (reference sequence). This CDR3 comprises 13 residues. V dropped 5 bases and J dropped 1 base, with 10 bases sitting between them.

There are many counts of this clonotype. V gene TRBV5-1 combines with J gene TRBJ1-1; no clear D gene. Per germline, CDR1 SGHRS and CDR2 YFSETQ. The germline V and J ends were trimmed by 1 base and 6 bases, with 7 bases remaining between them. The CDR3 totals 12 residues. The CDR3 is CASSLPGAEAFF. Here the CDR3 DNA reads TGCGCCAGCAGCTTGCCTGGGGCTGAAGCTTTCTTT.

This clonotype showed up many times. The chain uses TRBV7-3 and TRBJ2-2; perhaps TRBD2 as D (6 bases). The CDR3 has 16 amino acids. The V end was cut by 0 bases, the J end by 0 bases, with 8 bases between. The germline gives CDR1 SGHTA, CDR2 FQGTGA. The CDR3 bases are TGTGCCAGCAGCTTAACGGCGGGGTCGAACACCGGGGAGCTGTTTTTT. Translating it yields CASSLTAGSNTGELFF.

The table lists this clonotype with many counts. The chain uses TRBV11-3 and TRBJ2-3, with D unresolved. V was pared by 0 bases and J by 6 bases, with 13 bases between. The CDR3 extends over 15 amino acids. In germline, CDR1 is SGHNT, CDR2 YENEEA. The CDR3, as DNA: TGTGCCAGCAGCTTAGATGGAACTACTGGGGATACGCAGTATTTT. Amino acid sequence: CASSLDGTTGDTQYF.

The chain has TRBV5-4 and TRBJ2-5; TRBD1 might be the D (6 bases). The ends were cut back, 4 bases at V and 4 bases at J, with 17 bases in the middle. Germline V gives CDR1 SGHNT, CDR2 YYREEE (reference sequence). CDR3 length: 15 amino acids. The CDR3 DNA is TGTGCCAGCAGCCCACCAGGGGCGGGCTCAGAGACCCAGTACTTC. Protein: CASSPPGAGSETQYF. Based on the CDR3 plus reference TRBV5-4 and TRBJ2-5, the full variable domain is ETGVTQSPTHLIKTRGQQVTLRCSSQSGHNTVSWYQQALGQGPQFIFQYYREEENGRGNFPPRFSGLQFPNYSSELNVNALELDDSALYLCASSPPGAGSETQYFGPGTRLLVL.

This clonotype was detected only a few times. The rearrangement uses TRBV5-1 and TRBJ2-5; 10 nucleotides match TRBD2. V lost 0 bases to trimming and J lost 2 bases; unmatched junction nucleotides: 7. CDR1 SGHRS and CDR2 YFSETQ come from the germline V gene. The CDR3 runs 17 residues. The CDR3 DNA reads as TGCGCCAGCAGCTTGGCGGTAGCGGGAGGAGAACAAGAGACCCAGTACTTC. Translating it yields CASSLAVAGGEQETQYF.

This clonotype came up many times. The V call is TRBV5-1, the J call TRBJ2-5, with D tentatively TRBD1 (7 bases). Germline V gene sequence: CDR1 SGHRS, CDR2 YFSETQ. This CDR3 is 14 amino acids long. The ends were cut back, 6 bases at V and 3 bases at J, with 15 bases in the middle. The CDR3 is CASKNRGGEETQYF. CDR3 coding DNA: TGCGCCAGCAAAAACAGGGGAGGCGAAGAGACCCAGTACTTC.

This clonotype occurred many times. The rearrangement links TRBV12-3 or TRBV12-4 to TRBJ2-1; 13 nucleotides line up with TRBD2. This CDR3 contains 16 residues. Unmatched junction bases numbered 4, after V lost 4 bases and J lost 4 bases. CDR3 in amino acids: CASSSSTSGRYNEQFF. CDR3 DNA sequence: TGTGCCAGCAGTTCCTCGACTAGCGGGAGGTACAATGAGCAGTTCTTC.

Comment on this clonotype: A read error may be the cause here, since a much bigger clone is one base away. V and J are TRBV12-3 or TRBV12-4 and TRBJ2-1; no clear D. The CDR3 runs 16 residues. The CDR3 nucleotides are TGTGCCAGCAGTTTGAGTGGATTAGCACCTAACAATGGGCAGTTCTTC. Amino acids: CASSLSGLAPNNGQFF.

This clonotype was recorded many times. The V call is TRBV4-2, the J call TRBJ1-4, with D perhaps matching TRBD1 (5 bases). The CDR3 spans 18 residues. Per the germline V gene, CDR1 is LGHNA and CDR2 is YNFKEQ. The V end lost 1 base, the J end lost 7 bases, and 22 bases lay between the germline ends. This CDR3 is CASSQATSSGGAIEKLFF. The CDR3 bases are TGTGCCAGCAGCCAAGCCACTTCCTCAGGAGGGGCGATTGAAAAACTGTTTTTT.

This clonotype was recorded many times. The rearrangement links TRBV29-1 to TRBJ2-7, with 9 bases that match TRBD2. Germline assignment: CDR1 SQVTM and CDR2 ANQGSEA. CDR3 length: 12 amino acids. J gave up 7 bases and V 5 bases, and 6 bases lay outside the gene matches. Written as DNA, the CDR3 is TGCAGCGTTCGGCGGGAGGGCCCAGAGCAGTACTTC. As protein: CSVRREGPEQYF.

This clonotype showed up many times. The chain couples TRBV3-1 to TRBJ1-4; TRBD1 is a possible D gene (6 bases). The germline V gene has CDR1 LGHDT and CDR2 YNNKEL (reference sequence). V dropped 4 bases and J dropped 8 bases, with 14 bases sitting between them. CDR3 length: 14 residues. The CDR3 is CASSLRGAGEKLFF. DNA for the CDR3: TGTGCCAGCAGCCTTCGGGGGGCTGGCGAAAAACTGTTTTTT.

This clonotype was detected only a few times. A much more abundant neighbour one base away suggests this may be a read error. The rearrangement links TRBV28 to TRBJ2-7, with 11 bases aligning to TRBD2. Germline V lookup: CDR1 MDHEN, CDR2 SYDVKM. V was pared by 4 bases and J by 5 bases, with 10 bases of the junction left unmatched. This CDR3 contains 16 residues. The CDR3, as DNA: TGTGCCAGCAGTTCCCCTACTAGCGGGAGCTGGAACGAGCAGTACTTC. Amino acids: CASSSPTSGSWNEQYF.